Presented here are 8 T cell receptor beta chains from one specimen sequenced in a study of human T cells and chemical hapten exposure (TCRdb year 2021). The library was prepared using RACE. For sequencing, a NextSeq 500 was employed. TCRdb took the public reads, trimmed them with fastp at Q25, ran MiXCR for clone calling and kept in-frame beta chains. CDR3 protein duplicates are merged, each entry listing the most common genes and DNA. The sample contains nearly 95,000 distinct CDR3 sequences, approximately 9.9% of them found a single time. Jointly, the top ten make up under 2.5% of the sample. This sample's time point label indicates: patch test 2, 6 weeks after DPC sensitization. In the paper's terms, the treatment or condition label means: therapeutic diphenylcyclopropenone sensitization with weekly scalp DPC. Sequenced material: whole blood, taken in connection with sensitization to the hapten diphenylcyclopropenone (DPC). Receptors originate from a man between 40 and 49 years old with alopecia areata. Some clones in this sample may be carry-over from other donors' samples.

This clonotype qualifies as medium-sized. The chain links TRBV4-3 to TRBJ2-2; D not certain. The germline CDR1 and CDR2 sequences are LGHNA and YSLEER. V was shortened by 0 bases and J by 6 bases, with 8 bases between the two germline ends. The CDR3 spans 14 residues. The CDR3 bases are TGCGCCAGCAGCCAAGATAAGGGTTCCGGGGAGCTGTTTTTT. It specifies CASSQDKGSGELFF.

This clonotype has more than one count but fewer than ten. V is TRBV28 and J is TRBJ2-3; D is unresolved. The length of the CDR3 is 14 residues. V was pared by 3 bases and J by 0 bases, with 7 bases between. CDR1 is MDHEN and CDR2 is SYDVKM in the germline V gene. The CDR3 DNA is TGTGCCAGCAGTTTTCCACCTAGCACAGATACGCAGTATTTT. Translated: CASSFPPSTDTQYF.

The chain employs TRBV6-2 or TRBV6-3 and TRBJ2-1, with a tentative D call TRBD1 (6 bases). CDR3 length equals 16 residues. Germline values: CDR1 MNHEY, CDR2 SVGEGT. The ends were cut back, 4 bases at V and 2 bases at J, with 15 bases in the middle. Written as DNA, the CDR3 is TGTGCCAGCAGTTCTAGACAGGTGGGAGCCTACAATGAGCAGTTCTTC. Translation: CASSSRQVGAYNEQFF.

On this clonotype itself: Mismatch with germline at one junction end may stem from a read error. This chain joins TRBV29-1 and TRBJ1-1; TRBD1 matches at 7 bases. The germline V gene has CDR1 SQVTM and CDR2 ANQGSEA. The CDR3 covers 14 residues. The CDR3 reads CSVVMTGSYTEPFF. In DNA form, the CDR3 reads TGCAGCGTTGTAATGACAGGGTCATACACTGAACCTTTCTTT.

This clonotype has just a few counts. CDR3 sequence (DNA): TGTGCCAGCAGCCCCGCGGGAAGGACTGAAGCTTTCTTT. Protein sequence: CASSPAGRTEAFF. The chain links TRBV7-3 to TRBJ1-1; no clear D. The CDR3 has 13 residues. CDR1 and CDR2 (germline): SGHTA, FQGTGA. Trimming pared 5 bases from V and 5 bases from J, leaving 12 bases between.

V usage is TRBV25-1 and J usage is TRBJ1-4; D call uncertain. Germline lookup yields CDR1 MGHDK and CDR2 SYGVNS. The CDR3 extends over 17 amino acids. Trimming stripped 2 bases from V and 8 bases from J, with 21 bases between. The CDR3 region is CASSEQELGPSGEKLFF. In DNA form, the CDR3 reads TGTGCCAGCAGTGAACAGGAGTTGGGCCCCAGCGGGGAAAAACTGTTTTTT.

There are many counts of this clonotype. Here the CDR3 reads CASSSTDGSNQPQHF. The CDR3 DNA follows: TGTGCCAGCAGTTCCACAGACGGTAGCAATCAGCCCCAGCATTTT. This chain links TRBV27 with TRBJ1-5; D is uncertain. The CDR3 length is 15 residues. The germline gives CDR1 MNHEY, CDR2 SMNVEV (reference sequence). Trimming pared 4 bases from V and 0 bases from J, leaving 10 bases between.

This clonotype was seen a handful of times. The rearrangement uses TRBV28 and TRBJ1-4, with D unresolved. The CDR3 runs 13 residues. Germline-derived CDR1 and CDR2 are MDHEN and SYDVKM. V lost 10 bases to trimming and J lost 10 bases, with 19 bases between them. The CDR3 region has the DNA TGTGCCACCATGGAGTGGGATCGAAGAAAACTGTTTTTT. This sequence encodes CATMEWDRRKLFF.